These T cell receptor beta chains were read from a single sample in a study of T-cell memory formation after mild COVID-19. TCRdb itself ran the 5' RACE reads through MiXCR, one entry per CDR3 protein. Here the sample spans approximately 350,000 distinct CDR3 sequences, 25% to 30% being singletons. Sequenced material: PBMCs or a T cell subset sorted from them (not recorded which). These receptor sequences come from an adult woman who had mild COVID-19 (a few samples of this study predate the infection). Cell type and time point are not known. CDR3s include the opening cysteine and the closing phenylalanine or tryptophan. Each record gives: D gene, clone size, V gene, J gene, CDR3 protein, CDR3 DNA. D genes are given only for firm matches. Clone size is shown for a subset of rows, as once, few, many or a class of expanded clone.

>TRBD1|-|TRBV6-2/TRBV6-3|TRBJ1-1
CASRTGGRDTEAFF
TGTGCCAGCAGAACAGGGGGGAGGGACACTGAAGCTTTCTTT
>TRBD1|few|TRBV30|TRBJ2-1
CAWSSQGLHEQFF
TGTGCCTGGAGTTCACAGGGGTTGCATGAGCAGTTCTTC
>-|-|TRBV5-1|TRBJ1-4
CASSEEGFSLIF
TGCGCCAGCAGCGAGGAGGGGTTTTCCCTTATTTTT
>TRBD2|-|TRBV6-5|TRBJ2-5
CASKRGPGTQYF
TGTGCCAGCAAGCGGGGGCCAGGGACCCAGTACTTC
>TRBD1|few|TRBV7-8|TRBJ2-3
CASSPGRTGGGTDTQYF
TGTGCCAGCAGCCCAGGTCGGACAGGGGGCGGAACAGATACGCAGTATTTT
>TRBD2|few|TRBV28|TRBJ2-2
CASSLAGIANTGELFF
TGTGCCAGCAGTCTAGCGGGAATTGCGAACACCGGGGAGCTGTTTTTT
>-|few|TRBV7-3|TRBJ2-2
CASSLGFVGGELFF
TGTGCCAGCAGCTTAGGTTTTGTCGGTGGGGAGCTGTTTTTT
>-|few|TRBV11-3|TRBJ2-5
CASSFGTWETQYF
TGTGCCAGCAGCTTCGGGACTTGGGAGACCCAGTACTTC
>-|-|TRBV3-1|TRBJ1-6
CASSPRSGNSPLHF
TGTGCCAGCAGTCCCAGATCCGGTAATTCACCCCTCCACTTT
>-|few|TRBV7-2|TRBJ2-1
CASSLGREGYNEQFF
TGTGCCAGCAGCTTAGGGAGAGAGGGGTACAATGAGCAGTTCTTC
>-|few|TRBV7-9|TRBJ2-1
CASSSSVRKSSYNEQFF
TGTGCCAGCAGCTCATCGGTCCGGAAAAGCTCCTACAATGAGCAGTTCTTC
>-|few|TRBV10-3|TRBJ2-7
CAISHQGGTGTYEQYF
TGTGCCATCAGTCACCAGGGCGGGACGGGAACCTACGAGCAGTACTTC
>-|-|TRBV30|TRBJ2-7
CACQGFTYEQYF
TGTGCCTGCCAGGGTTTCACCTACGAGCAGTACTTC
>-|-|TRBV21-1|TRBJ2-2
CAAGGGTTSPDTGELFF
TGTGCCGCCGGGGGGGGCACCACCTCACCTGACACCGGGGAGCTGTTTTTT
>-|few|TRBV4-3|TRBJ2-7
CASSHGGNGEQYF
TGCGCCAGCAGCCATGGCGGGAATGGCGAGCAGTACTTC
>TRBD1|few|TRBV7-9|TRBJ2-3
CASSTGTGVTDTQYF
TGTGCCAGCAGCACCGGGACAGGGGTTACAGATACGCAGTATTTT
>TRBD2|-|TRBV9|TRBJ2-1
CASSVPRDTVAGGVSYNEQFF
TGTGCCAGCAGCGTCCCGCGCGACACAGTAGCGGGAGGGGTTTCCTACAATGAGCAGTTCTTC
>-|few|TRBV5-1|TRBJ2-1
CASSGGYEQFF
TGCGCCAGCAGCGGAGGGTATGAGCAGTTCTTC
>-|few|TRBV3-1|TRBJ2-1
CASSQDRLLQFF
TGTGCCAGCAGCCAAGATCGGCTACTCCAGTTCTTC
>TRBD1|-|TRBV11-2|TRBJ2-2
CASSRTDRGVGGELFF
TGTGCCAGCAGCCGAACAGACAGGGGAGTAGGCGGGGAGCTGTTTTTT
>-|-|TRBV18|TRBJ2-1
CASSPGDYNEQFF
TGTGCCAGCTCACCAGGAGATTACAATGAGCAGTTCTTC
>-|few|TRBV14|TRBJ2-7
CASSQGYVQYF
TGTGCCAGCAGCCAAGGCTACGTCCAGTACTTC
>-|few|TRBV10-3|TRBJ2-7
CAIRGRDSYEQYF
TGTGCCATCAGGGGACGGGACTCCTACGAGCAGTACTTC
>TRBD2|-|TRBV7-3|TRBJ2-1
CASSPLLQRGDDEQFF
TGTGCCAGCAGCCCACTACTCCAGCGGGGGGACGATGAGCAGTTCTTC
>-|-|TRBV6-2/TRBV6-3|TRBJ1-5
CASSRGNSNQPQHF
TGTGCCAGCAGTCGGGGGAATAGCAATCAGCCCCAGCATTTT
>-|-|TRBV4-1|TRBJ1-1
CASSQGMGAEAFF
TGCGCCAGCAGCCAAGGGATGGGTGCAGAAGCTTTCTTT
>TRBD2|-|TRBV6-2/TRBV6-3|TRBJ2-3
CASSRITSGSLRGGTDTQYF
TGTGCCAGCAGTCGCATTACTAGCGGGAGTCTCCGGGGTGGCACAGATACGCAGTATTTT
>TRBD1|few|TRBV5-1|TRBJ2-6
CASSSRGPGANVLTF
TGCGCCAGCAGCTCCAGGGGGCCAGGGGCCAACGTCCTGACTTTC
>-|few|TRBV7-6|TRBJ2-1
CASSLGGQGINEQFF
TGTGCCAGCAGCTTAGGCGGGCAGGGAATCAATGAGCAGTTCTTC
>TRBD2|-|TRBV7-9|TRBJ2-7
CASSLGLAGGPLSYEQYF
TGTGCCAGCAGCTTGGGACTAGCGGGAGGGCCCCTATCCTACGAGCAGTACTTC
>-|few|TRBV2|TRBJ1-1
CASSEALQTGNTEAFF
TGTGCCAGCAGTGAAGCGCTTCAGACGGGGAACACTGAAGCTTTCTTT
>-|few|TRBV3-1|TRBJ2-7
CASSQRFLYEQYF
TGTGCCAGCAGCCAGAGGTTTTTATACGAGCAGTACTTC
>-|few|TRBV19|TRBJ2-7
CASSISAGSSYEQYF
TGTGCCAGTAGTATCTCGGCAGGGAGCTCCTACGAGCAGTACTTC
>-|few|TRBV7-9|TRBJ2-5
CASSLGVKGQETQYF
TGTGCCAGCAGCTTGGGGGTCAAGGGACAAGAGACCCAGTACTTC
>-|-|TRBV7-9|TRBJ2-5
CASAPDRWQETQYF
TGTGCCAGCGCCCCCGACCGATGGCAAGAGACCCAGTACTTC
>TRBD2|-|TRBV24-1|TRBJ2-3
CATSSTSGGTDTQYF
TGTGCCACCAGCTCTACTAGCGGGGGTACAGATACGCAGTATTTT
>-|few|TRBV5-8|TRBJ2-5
CASSLGGGPAETQYF
TGTGCCAGCAGCTTGGGAGGAGGTCCGGCGGAGACCCAGTACTTC
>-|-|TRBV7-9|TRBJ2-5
CASSTSGTETQYF
TGTGCCAGCAGCACCTCCGGGACAGAGACCCAGTACTTC
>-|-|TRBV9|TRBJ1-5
CASSVAGEGNQPQHF
TGTGCCAGCAGCGTAGCAGGTGAAGGCAATCAGCCCCAGCATTTT
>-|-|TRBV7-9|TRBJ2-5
CASSFQQSKTQYF
TGTGCCAGCAGCTTCCAGCAGTCGAAGACCCAGTACTTC
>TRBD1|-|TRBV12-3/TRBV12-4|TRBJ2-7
CASGTAHVYEQYF
TGTGCCAGCGGGACAGCCCATGTCTACGAGCAGTACTTC
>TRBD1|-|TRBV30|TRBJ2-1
CAWTGGLLEQFF
TGTGCCTGGACAGGGGGCCTTCTGGAGCAGTTCTTC
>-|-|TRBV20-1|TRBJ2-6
CSADSGAGANVLTF
TGCAGTGCCGATTCCGGGGCTGGGGCCAACGTCCTGACTTTC
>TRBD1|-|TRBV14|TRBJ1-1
CASSQDHLTPGTGLAFF
TGTGCCAGCAGCCAAGATCACCTGACCCCCGGGACAGGGCTGGCTTTCTTT
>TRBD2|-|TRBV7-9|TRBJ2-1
CASSRAPEREGLNEQFF
TGTGCCAGCAGCCGCGCTCCTGAGCGGGAGGGTCTCAATGAGCAGTTCTTC
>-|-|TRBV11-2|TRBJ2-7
CASSLWGSLGSYEQYF
TGTGCCAGCAGCTTATGGGGCTCCCTGGGGTCCTACGAGCAGTACTTC
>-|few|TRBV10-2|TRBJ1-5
CASSESMGSLNQPQHF
TGCGCCAGCAGTGAGTCCATGGGGTCACTAAATCAGCCCCAGCATTTT
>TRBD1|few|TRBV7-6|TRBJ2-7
CASSAATGVLEQYF
TGTGCCAGCAGCGCTGCGACAGGGGTACTCGAGCAGTACTTC
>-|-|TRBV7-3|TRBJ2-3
CASSLGGASAQYF
TGTGCCAGCAGCTTGGGTGGGGCTAGTGCGCAGTATTTT
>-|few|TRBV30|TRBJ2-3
CAWSVLLPLGTDTQYF
TGTGCCTGGAGTGTACTACTACCCCTAGGCACAGATACGCAGTATTTT
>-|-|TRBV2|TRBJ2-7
CASSVGTSYEQYF
TGTGCCAGCAGTGTGGGGACAAGCTACGAGCAGTACTTC
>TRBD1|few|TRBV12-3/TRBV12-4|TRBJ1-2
CASSLSTGGYTF
TGTGCCAGCAGTTTATCGACAGGGGGCTACACCTTC
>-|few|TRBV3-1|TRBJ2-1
CASSQAALFHNEQFF
TGTGCCAGCAGCCAAGCGGCGTTATTCCACAATGAGCAGTTCTTC
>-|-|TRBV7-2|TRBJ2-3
CASSLTQGKGTDTQYF
TGTGCCAGCAGCCTGACACAGGGAAAGGGCACAGATACGCAGTATTTT
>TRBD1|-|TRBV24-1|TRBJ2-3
CATSDYGQGSTDTQYF
TGTGCCACCAGTGATTATGGACAGGGGAGCACAGATACGCAGTATTTT
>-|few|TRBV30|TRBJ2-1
CAWSIFLGPNPQFF
TGTGCCTGGAGTATATTCTTAGGCCCCAACCCCCAGTTCTTC
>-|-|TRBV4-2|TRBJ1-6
CASSPDFNRNSPLHF
TGTGCCAGCAGCCCGGACTTTAATCGGAATTCACCCCTCCACTTT
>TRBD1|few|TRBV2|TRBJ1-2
CASSEIPDRSALANYGYTF
TGTGCCAGCAGTGAAATCCCGGACAGGTCCGCACTAGCTAACTATGGCTACACCTTC
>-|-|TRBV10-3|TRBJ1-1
CAIGPRGAGNTEAFF
TGTGCCATCGGACCTAGGGGAGCGGGGAACACTGAAGCTTTCTTT